This TCR beta chain was retrieved from a study of tumor-infiltrating lymphocytes in primary liver carcinoma. The CDR3 runs 16 residues. The germline CDR1 and CDR2 sequences are SGHTA and FQGTGA. The roughly 20-34 mg bulk tissue piece was not sorted before simultaneous RNA and DNA extraction. As to this clonotype: A junction end diverges from the germline sequence, so it may reflect a read error.

TCR beta cDNA came from approximately 490 ng total RNA, primed with a constant-region primer. Researchers made the TCR beta libraries by running three nested multiplex PCR rounds with slightly modified ARM-PCR. Use of TRBV1-TRBV30 forward primers with a C-beta reverse primer characterized the first two PCR rounds, which lasted about 10 cycles each. Using its own MiXCR run on the multiplex PCR reads, TCRdb lists one record per CDR3 protein. In the table there are roughly 80,000 distinct CDR3 sequences, over 55% of which are singletons. Sequencing input: liver tumor tissue from sampling region 4. The subset here: tumor region T4, right-lateral pole. This chain links TRBV7-3 with TRBJ2-2; 7 bases fit TRBD1. This sequence originates from a woman aged 55-69 years with primary liver carcinoma and hepatitis B virus infection. CDR3 protein: CASSSPGGTNTGELLF. In DNA form, the CDR3 reads TGTGCCAGCAGCTCTCCAGGGGGAACGAACACCGGGGAGCTGCTTTTT.